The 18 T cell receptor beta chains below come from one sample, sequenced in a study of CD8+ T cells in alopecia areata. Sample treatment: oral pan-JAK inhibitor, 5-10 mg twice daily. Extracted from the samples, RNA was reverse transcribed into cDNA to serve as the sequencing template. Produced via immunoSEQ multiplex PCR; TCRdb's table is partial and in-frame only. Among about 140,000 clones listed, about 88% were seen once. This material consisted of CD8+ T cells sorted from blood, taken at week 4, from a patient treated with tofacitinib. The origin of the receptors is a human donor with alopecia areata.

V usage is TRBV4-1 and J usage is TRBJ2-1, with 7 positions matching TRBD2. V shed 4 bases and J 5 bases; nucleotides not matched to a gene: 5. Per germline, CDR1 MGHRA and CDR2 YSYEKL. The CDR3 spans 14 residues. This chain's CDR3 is CASSPGLPDNEQFF. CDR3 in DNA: TGCGCCAGCAGCCCGGGACTACCCGACAATGAGCAGTTCTTC.

CDR3 DNA sequence: TGCAGCGTTGAGATAGGGGGCCGCTACGAGCAGTACTTC. This sequence encodes CSVEIGGRYEQYF. The rearrangement joins TRBV29-1 to TRBJ2-7; TRBD1 matches 7 bases. In germline, CDR1 is SQVTM, CDR2 ANQGSEA. The CDR3 extends over 13 amino acids. The V segment lost 3 bases and the J segment 3 bases; nucleotides outside the gene matches: 5.

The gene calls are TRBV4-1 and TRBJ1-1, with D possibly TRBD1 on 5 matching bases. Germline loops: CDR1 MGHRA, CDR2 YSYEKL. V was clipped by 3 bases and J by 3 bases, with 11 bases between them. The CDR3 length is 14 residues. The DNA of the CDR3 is TGCGCCAGCAGCCACGAGGGGTTACACACTGAAGCTTTCTTT. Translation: CASSHEGLHTEAFF.

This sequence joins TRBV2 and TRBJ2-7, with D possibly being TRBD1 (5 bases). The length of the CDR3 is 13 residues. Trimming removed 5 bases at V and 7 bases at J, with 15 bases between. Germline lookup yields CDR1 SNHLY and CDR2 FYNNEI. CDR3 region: CASSSSDTLEQYF. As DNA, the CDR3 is TGTGCCAGCAGTTCATCGGACACCCTAGAGCAGTACTTC.

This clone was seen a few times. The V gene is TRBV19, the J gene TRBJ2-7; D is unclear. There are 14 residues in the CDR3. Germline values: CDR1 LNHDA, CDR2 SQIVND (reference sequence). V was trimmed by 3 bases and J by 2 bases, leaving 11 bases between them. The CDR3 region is CASSIYGSPYEQYF. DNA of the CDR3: TGTGCCAGTAGTATTTATGGGTCCCCCTACGAGCAGTACTTC.

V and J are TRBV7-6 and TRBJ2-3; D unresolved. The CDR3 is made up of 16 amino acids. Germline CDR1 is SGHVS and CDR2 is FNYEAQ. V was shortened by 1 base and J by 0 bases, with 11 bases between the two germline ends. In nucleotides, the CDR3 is TGTGCCAGCAGCTTAGGCGACCGGCCTAGCACAGATACGCAGTATTTT. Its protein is CASSLGDRPSTDTQYF.

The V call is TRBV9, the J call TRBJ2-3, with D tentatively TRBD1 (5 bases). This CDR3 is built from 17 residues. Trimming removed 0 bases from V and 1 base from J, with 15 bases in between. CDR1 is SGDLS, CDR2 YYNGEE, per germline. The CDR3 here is CASSVDRSGFGTDTQYF. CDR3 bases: TGTGCCAGCAGCGTAGACAGGTCCGGGTTTGGCACAGATACGCAGTATTTT.

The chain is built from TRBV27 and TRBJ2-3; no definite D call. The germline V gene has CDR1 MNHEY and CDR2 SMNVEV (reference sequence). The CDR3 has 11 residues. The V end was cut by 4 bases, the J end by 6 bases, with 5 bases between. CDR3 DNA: TGTGCCAGCAGTTCTGCGGATACGCAGTATTTT. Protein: CASSSADTQYF.

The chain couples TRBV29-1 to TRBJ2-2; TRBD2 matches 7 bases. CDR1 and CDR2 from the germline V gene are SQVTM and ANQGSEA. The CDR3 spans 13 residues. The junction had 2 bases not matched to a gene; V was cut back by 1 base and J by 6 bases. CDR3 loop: CSVEGEGPGELFF. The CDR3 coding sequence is TGCAGCGTTGAAGGGGAGGGGCCCGGGGAGCTGTTTTTT.

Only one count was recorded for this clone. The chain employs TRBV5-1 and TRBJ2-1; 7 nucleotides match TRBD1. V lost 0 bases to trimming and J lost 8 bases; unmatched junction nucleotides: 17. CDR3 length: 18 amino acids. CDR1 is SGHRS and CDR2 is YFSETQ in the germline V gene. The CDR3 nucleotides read TGCGCCAGCAGCTTGGATTGGTTGGGCGACAGGGATATCGATGAGCAGTTCTTC. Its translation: CASSLDWLGDRDIDEQFF.

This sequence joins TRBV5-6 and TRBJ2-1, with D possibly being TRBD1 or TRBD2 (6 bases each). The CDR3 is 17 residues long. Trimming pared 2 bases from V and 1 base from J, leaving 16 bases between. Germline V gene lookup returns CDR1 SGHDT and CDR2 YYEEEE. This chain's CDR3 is CASSFSGATRSYNEQFF. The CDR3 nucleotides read TGTGCCAGCAGCTTTTCGGGGGCAACGAGGTCCTACAATGAGCAGTTCTTC.

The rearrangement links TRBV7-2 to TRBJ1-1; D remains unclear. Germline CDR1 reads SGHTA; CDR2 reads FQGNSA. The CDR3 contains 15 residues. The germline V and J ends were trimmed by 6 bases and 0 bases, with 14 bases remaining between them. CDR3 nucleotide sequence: TGTGCCAGCAGTTATTCTCGCAGGATGAACACTGAAGCTTTCTTT. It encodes CASSYSRRMNTEAFF. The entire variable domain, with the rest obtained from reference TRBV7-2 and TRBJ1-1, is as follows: GAGVSQSPSNKVTEKGKDVELRCDPISGHTALYWYRQSLGQGLEFLIYFQGNSAPDKSGLPSDRFSAERTGGSVSTLTIQRTQQEDSAVYLCASSYSRRMNTEAFFGQGTRLTVV.

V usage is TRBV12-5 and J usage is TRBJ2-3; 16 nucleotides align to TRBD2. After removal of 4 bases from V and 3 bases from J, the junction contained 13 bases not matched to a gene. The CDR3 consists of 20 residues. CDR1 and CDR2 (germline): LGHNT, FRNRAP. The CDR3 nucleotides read TGTGCTAGTGGTTGGGGACTAGCGGGAGGGCCGGGGATCACTACAGATACGCAGTATTTT. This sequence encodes CASGWGLAGGPGITTDTQYF.

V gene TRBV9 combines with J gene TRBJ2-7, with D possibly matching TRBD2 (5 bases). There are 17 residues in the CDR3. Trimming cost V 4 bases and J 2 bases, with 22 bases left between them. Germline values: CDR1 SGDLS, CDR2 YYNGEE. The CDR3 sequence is CASSPVGTTLGAYEQYF. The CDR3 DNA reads TGTGCCAGCAGCCCGGTAGGAACGACACTCGGGGCCTACGAGCAGTACTTC.

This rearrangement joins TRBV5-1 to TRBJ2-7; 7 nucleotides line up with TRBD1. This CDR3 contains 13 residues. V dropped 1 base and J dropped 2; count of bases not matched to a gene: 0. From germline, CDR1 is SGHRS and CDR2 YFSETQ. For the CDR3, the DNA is TGCGCCAGCAGCTTGACAGGGGCCTACGAGCAGTACGTC. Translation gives CASSLTGAYEQYV.

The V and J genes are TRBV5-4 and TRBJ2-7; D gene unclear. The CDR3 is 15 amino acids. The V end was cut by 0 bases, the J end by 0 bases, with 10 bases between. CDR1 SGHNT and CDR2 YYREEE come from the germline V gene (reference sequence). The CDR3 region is CASSLGQSSSYEQYF. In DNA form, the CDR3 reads TGTGCCAGCAGCTTGGGGCAGTCCAGCTCCTACGAGCAGTACTTC.

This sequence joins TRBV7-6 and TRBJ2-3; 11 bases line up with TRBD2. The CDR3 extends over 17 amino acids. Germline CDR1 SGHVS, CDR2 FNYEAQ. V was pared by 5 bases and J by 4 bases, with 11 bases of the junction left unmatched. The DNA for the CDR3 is TGTGCCAGCAGCCCCCCGGTAGCGGGAGGGGGCCCAGATACGCAGTATTTT. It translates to CASSPPVAGGGPDTQYF.

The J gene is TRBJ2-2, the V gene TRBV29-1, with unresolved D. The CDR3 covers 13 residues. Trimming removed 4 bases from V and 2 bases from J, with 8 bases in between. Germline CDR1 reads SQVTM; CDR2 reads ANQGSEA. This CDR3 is CSVGAQNTGELFF. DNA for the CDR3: TGCAGCGTTGGGGCCCAAAACACCGGGGAGCTGTTTTTT.